These T cell receptor beta chains were read from a single sample in a study of blood T cell repertoires in COVID-19. Clones were read by immunoSEQ multiplex PCR, and TCRdb kept only the in-frame ones, dropping some. The sample shows hundreds of thousands of clones, about 83% of them seen only once. The material sequenced was PBMCs or T cells enriched from blood (not recorded which). The receptors come from a woman aged 40 to 50 who had been exposed to COVID-19. CDR3s include the opening cysteine and the closing phenylalanine or tryptophan. The order of the fields is clone size, CDR3 length, J gene, D gene, V gene, CDR3 protein, CDR3 DNA. The D gene is left open where the match is weak. Only part of the rows carry a size: once, few, many, or a class if the clone is expanded.

clone_size: once
cdr3_length: 13
j_call: TRBJ2-5
d_call: -
v_call: TRBV14
cdr3_aa: CASSQSRGITQYF
cdr3_nt: TGTGCCAGCAGCCAAAGTAGAGGGATAACCCAGTACTTC

clone_size: once
cdr3_length: 13
j_call: TRBJ1-2
d_call: TRBD1
v_call: TRBV28
cdr3_aa: CASSSTGLNGYTF
cdr3_nt: TGTGCCAGCAGTTCGACAGGGCTAAATGGCTACACCTTC

clone_size: few
cdr3_length: 13
j_call: TRBJ1-1
d_call: -
v_call: TRBV19
cdr3_aa: CASSRAGVTEAFF
cdr3_nt: TGTGCCAGTAGTAGGGCAGGGGTCACTGAAGCTTTCTTT

clone_size: -
cdr3_length: 16
j_call: TRBJ1-6
d_call: TRBD1
v_call: TRBV28
cdr3_aa: CASTPSGTGGNSPLHF
cdr3_nt: TGTGCCAGCACCCCGTCTGGGACAGGTGGTAATTCACCCCTCCACTTT

clone_size: -
cdr3_length: 11
j_call: TRBJ1-1
d_call: TRBD1
v_call: TRBV6-5
cdr3_aa: CASSRDREAFF
cdr3_nt: TGTGCCAGCAGCCGAGACAGGGAGGCTTTCTTT

clone_size: -
cdr3_length: 16
j_call: TRBJ1-5
d_call: -
v_call: TRBV7-6
cdr3_aa: CASSAYRGDGNQPQHF
cdr3_nt: TGTGCCAGCAGCGCGTACCGGGGGGATGGCAATCAGCCCCAGCATTTT

clone_size: -
cdr3_length: 10
j_call: TRBJ2-7
d_call: -
v_call: TRBV23-1
cdr3_aa: CARTDYEQYF
cdr3_nt: TGCGCCAGGACTGACTACGAGCAGTACTTC

clone_size: -
cdr3_length: 14
j_call: TRBJ1-1
d_call: -
v_call: TRBV6-4
cdr3_aa: CASSDSYGAREAFF
cdr3_nt: TGTGCCAGCAGTGACTCCTATGGCGCCAGGGAAGCTTTCTTT

clone_size: -
cdr3_length: 14
j_call: TRBJ1-1
d_call: TRBD1
v_call: TRBV20-1
cdr3_aa: CSASKGQMNTEAFF
cdr3_nt: TGCAGTGCTAGTAAGGGACAGATGAACACTGAAGCTTTCTTT

clone_size: once
cdr3_length: 15
j_call: TRBJ2-7
d_call: TRBD2
v_call: TRBV2
cdr3_aa: CASNQKAGGPYEQYF
cdr3_nt: TGTGCCAGCAATCAGAAAGCGGGGGGGCCGTACGAGCAGTACTTC

clone_size: many
cdr3_length: 16
j_call: TRBJ2-3
d_call: -
v_call: TRBV7-9
cdr3_aa: CASSPGTGTLTDTQYF
cdr3_nt: TGTGCCAGCAGCCCCGGGACTGGGACCCTCACAGATACGCAGTATTTT

clone_size: -
cdr3_length: 15
j_call: TRBJ1-1
d_call: -
v_call: TRBV6-5
cdr3_aa: CASSYSDTGNTEAFF
cdr3_nt: TGTGCCAGCAGTTACTCGGACACCGGGAACACTGAAGCTTTCTTT

clone_size: -
cdr3_length: 14
j_call: TRBJ1-2
d_call: TRBD1
v_call: TRBV3-1/TRBV3-2
cdr3_aa: CASSPGQGTYGYTF
cdr3_nt: TGTGCCAGCAGCCCAGGACAGGGGACCTATGGCTACACCTTC

clone_size: once
cdr3_length: 15
j_call: TRBJ1-2
d_call: TRBD1
v_call: TRBV5-1
cdr3_aa: CASSTTQGAWYGYTF
cdr3_nt: TGCGCCAGCAGCACGACACAGGGGGCATGGTATGGCTACACCTTC